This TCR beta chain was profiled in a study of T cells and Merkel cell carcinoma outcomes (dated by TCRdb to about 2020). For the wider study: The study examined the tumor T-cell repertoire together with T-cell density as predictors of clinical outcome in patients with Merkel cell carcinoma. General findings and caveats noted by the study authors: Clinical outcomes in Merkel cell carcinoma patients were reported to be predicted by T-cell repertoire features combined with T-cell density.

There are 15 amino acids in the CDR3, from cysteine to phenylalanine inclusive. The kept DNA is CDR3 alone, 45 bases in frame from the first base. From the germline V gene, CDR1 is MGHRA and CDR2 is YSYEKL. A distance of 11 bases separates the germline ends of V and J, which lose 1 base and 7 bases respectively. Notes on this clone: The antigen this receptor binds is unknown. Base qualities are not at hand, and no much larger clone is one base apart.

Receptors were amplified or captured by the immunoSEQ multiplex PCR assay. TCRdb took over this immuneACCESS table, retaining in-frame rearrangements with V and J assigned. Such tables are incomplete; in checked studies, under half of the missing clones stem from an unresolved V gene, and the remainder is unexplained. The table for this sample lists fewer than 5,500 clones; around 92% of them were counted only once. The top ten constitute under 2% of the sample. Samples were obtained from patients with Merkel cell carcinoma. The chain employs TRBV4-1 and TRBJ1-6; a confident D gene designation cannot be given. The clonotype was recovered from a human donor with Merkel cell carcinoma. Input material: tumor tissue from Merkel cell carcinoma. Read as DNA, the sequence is TGCGCCAGCAGCCAAGCCCCCGGAGCGAATTCACCCCTCCACTTT. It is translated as CASSQAPGANSPLHF.